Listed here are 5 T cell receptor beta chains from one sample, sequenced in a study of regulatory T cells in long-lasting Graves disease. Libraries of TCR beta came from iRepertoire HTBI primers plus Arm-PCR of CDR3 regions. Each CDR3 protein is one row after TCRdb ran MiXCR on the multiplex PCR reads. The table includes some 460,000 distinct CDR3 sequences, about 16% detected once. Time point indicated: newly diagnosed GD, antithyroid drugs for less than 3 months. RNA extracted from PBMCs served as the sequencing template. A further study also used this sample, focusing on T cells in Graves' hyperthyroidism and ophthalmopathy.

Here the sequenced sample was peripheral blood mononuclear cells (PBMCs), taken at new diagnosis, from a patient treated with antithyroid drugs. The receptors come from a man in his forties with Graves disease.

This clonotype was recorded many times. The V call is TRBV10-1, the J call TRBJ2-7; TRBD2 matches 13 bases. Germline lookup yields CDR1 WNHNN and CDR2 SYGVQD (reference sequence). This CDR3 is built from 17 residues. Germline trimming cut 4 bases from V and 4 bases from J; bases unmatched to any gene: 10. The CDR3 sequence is CASSAGGLAGKCYEQYF. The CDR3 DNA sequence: TGCGCCAGCAGTGCGGGGGGACTAGCGGGGAAATGTTACGAGCAGTACTTC.

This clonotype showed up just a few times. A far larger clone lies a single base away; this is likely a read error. The CDR3 sequence is CASSYGSSYEQCF. CDR3 bases: TGTGCCAGCAGTTACGGCAGCTCCTACGAGCAGTGCTTC. J is TRBJ2-7 and V is TRBV6-9; D gene uncertain. CDR3 length: 13 amino acids. Germline CDR1 and CDR2: MNHGY and SVAAGI.

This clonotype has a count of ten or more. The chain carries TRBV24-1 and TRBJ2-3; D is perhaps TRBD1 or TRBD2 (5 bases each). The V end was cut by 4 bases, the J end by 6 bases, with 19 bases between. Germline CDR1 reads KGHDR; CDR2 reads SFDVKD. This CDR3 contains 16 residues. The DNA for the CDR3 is TGTGCCACCAGTGACCCTTGGCGGCCCGGGGCGGATACGCAGTATTTT. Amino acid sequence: CATSDPWRPGADTQYF.

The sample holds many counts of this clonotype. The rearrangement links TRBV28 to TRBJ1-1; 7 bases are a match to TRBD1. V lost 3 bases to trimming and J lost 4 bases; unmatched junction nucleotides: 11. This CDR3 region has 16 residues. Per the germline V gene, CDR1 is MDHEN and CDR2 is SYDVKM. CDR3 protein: CASSLPNRGIPTEAFF. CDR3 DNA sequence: TGTGCCAGCAGTTTGCCAAACAGGGGCATCCCCACTGAAGCTTTCTTT. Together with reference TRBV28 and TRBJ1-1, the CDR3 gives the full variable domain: DVKVTQSSRYLVKRTGEKVFLECVQDMDHENMFWYRQDPGLGLRLIYFSYDVKMKEKGDIPEGYSVSREKKERFSLILESASTNQTSMYLCASSLPNRGIPTEAFFGQGTRLTVV.

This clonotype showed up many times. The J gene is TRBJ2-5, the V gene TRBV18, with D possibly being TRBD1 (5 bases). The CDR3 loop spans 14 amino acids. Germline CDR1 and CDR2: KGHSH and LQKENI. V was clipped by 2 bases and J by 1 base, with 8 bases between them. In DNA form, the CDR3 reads TGTGCCAGCTCACCATTAGGGGCCCAAGAGACCCAGTACTTC. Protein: CASSPLGAQETQYF.